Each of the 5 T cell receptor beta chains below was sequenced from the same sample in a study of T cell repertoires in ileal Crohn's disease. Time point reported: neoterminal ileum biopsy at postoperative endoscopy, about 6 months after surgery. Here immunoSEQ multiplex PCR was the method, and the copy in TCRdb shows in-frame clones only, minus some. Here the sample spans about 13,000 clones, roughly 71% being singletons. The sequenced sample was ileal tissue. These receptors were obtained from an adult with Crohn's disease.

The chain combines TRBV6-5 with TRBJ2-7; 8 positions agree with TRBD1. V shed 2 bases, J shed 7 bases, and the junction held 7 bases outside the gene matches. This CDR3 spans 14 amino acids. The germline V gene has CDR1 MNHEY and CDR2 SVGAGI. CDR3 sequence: CASSYGDRQYEQYF. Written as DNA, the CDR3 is TGTGCCAGCAGTTACGGGGACAGGCAATATGAGCAGTACTTC.

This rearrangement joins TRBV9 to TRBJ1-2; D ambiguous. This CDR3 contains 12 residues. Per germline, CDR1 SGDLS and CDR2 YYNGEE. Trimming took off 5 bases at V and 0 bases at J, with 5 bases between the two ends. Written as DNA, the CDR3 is TGTGCCAGCAGTAAAGCTAACTATGGCTACACCTTC. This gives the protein CASSKANYGYTF.

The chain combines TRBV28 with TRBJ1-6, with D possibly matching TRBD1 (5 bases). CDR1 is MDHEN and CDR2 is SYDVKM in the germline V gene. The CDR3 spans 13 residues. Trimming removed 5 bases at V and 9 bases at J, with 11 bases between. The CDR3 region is CASSPQVGSPLHF. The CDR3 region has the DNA TGTGCCAGCAGTCCACAGGTGGGTTCACCCCTCCACTTT.

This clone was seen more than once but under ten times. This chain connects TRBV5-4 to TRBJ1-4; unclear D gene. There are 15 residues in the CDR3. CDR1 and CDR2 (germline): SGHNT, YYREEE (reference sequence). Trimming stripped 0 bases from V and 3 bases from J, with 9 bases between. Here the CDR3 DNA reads TGTGCCAGCAGCTTGGGGGGAAGCTCTAATGAAAAACTGTTTTTT. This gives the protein CASSLGGSSNEKLFF.

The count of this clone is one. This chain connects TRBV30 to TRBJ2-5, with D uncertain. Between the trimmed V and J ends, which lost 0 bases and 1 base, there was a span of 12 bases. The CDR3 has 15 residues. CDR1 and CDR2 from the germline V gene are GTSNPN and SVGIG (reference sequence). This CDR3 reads CAWSVVADIQETQYF. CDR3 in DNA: TGTGCCTGGAGTGTCGTCGCAGACATCCAAGAGACCCAGTACTTC.